A single sample gave rise to the 26 T cell receptor beta chains below, sequenced in a study of T cells in Graves' hyperthyroidism and ophthalmopathy. Using RNA transcripts as the source, TCR beta CDR3 regions were amplified. The TCR CDR3 was amplified in a first-round RT-PCR using the HTBI primer set. TCRdb reanalysed the multiplex PCR reads using MiXCR and keeps one entry per CDR3 protein. The sample records about 480,000 distinct CDR3 sequences, under 15% being singletons. Sequencing was done on a sample of blood. The source is a woman aged 18-30 years with Graves' hyperthyroidism.

This clonotype was recorded a few times. The rearrangement links TRBV19 to TRBJ1-5, with D tentatively TRBD1 (6 bases). Per germline, CDR1 LNHDA and CDR2 SQIVND (reference sequence). The CDR3 sequence is 14 residues long. CDR3 bases: TGTGCAGGGGGGGGATTTGGTAGCAATCAGCCCCAGCATTTT. Its translation: CAGGGFGSNQPQHF.

In its sample, this clonotype is medium-sized. This chain joins TRBV2 and TRBJ2-3; D uncertain. Germline-derived CDR1 and CDR2 are SNHLY and FYNNEI. Trimming shortened V by 2 bases and J by 1 base, and 16 bases separated the two germline ends. CDR3 length: 17 residues. The CDR3 region has the DNA TGTGCCAGCAGTGAATCCCAACAACAGCTAGGCACAGATACGCAGTATTTT. Amino acid sequence: CASSESQQQLGTDTQYF.

This clonotype was counted only a few times. This sequence joins TRBV5-6 and TRBJ2-2; 11 positions agree with TRBD2. Germline assignment: CDR1 SGHDT and CDR2 YYEEEE. CDR3 length: 16 residues. V lost 4 bases, J lost 3 bases, and 5 bases stayed unmatched. CDR3 nucleotides: TGTGCCAGCAGCCTGACTAGCGGGATATACACCGGGGAGCTGTTTTTT. It encodes CASSLTSGIYTGELFF.

This clonotype was counted only a few times. The chain links TRBV5-5 to TRBJ2-1; 11 nucleotides match TRBD2. The CDR3 spans 17 residues. V lost 3 bases and J lost 6; bases outside the gene matches: 11. In germline, CDR1 is SGHKS, CDR2 YYEKEE (reference sequence). The CDR3 region is CASSSKRGLAVFNEQFF. Here the CDR3 DNA reads TGTGCCAGCAGCTCAAAAAGGGGACTAGCGGTGTTCAATGAGCAGTTCTTC.

This clonotype came up a few times. With a much larger clone just one base away, this may be a read error. The chain uses TRBV19 and TRBJ2-7; 10 positions agree with TRBD2. V shed 7 bases and J 4 bases; nucleotides not matched to a gene: 7. CDR3 size: 14 residues. Germline V gene sequence: CDR1 LNHDA, CDR2 SQIVND (reference sequence). The CDR3 is CASKASGSRYEQYF. The CDR3, as DNA: TGTGCCAGTAAGGCTAGCGGGAGTCGGTACGAGCAGTACTTC.

The table lists this clonotype with many counts. V usage is TRBV11-3 and J usage is TRBJ1-1; D call uncertain. V was trimmed by 5 bases and J by 1 base, leaving 14 bases between them. This CDR3 region has 15 residues. CDR1 is SGHNT and CDR2 is YENEEA in the germline V gene. CDR3 sequence (DNA): TGTGCCAGCAGCCAACCGGGTCAGCGGAACACTGAAGCTTTCTTT. Translating it yields CASSQPGQRNTEAFF.

This clonotype was observed at least ten times. The rearrangement uses TRBV2 and TRBJ1-4, with D unclear. This CDR3 contains 15 residues. The germline gives CDR1 SNHLY, CDR2 FYNNEI. The germline V and J ends were trimmed by 8 bases and 5 bases, with 18 bases remaining between them. This CDR3 is CASLSGIVTNEKLFF. In DNA, the CDR3 is TGTGCCAGCCTATCGGGGATTGTAACCAATGAAAAACTGTTTTTT.

There are many counts of this clonotype. The gene calls are TRBV11-2 and TRBJ1-2; tentative D call: TRBD1 (6 bases). CDR1 and CDR2 from the germline V gene are SGHAT and FQNNGV. Trimming cost V 5 bases and J 4 bases, with 17 bases left between them. There are 15 residues in the CDR3. The CDR3: CASSEGGAWGYGYTF. DNA of the CDR3: TGTGCCAGCAGCGAGGGGGGTGCCTGGGGCTATGGCTACACCTTC.

This clonotype was observed a few times. The V gene is TRBV3-1, the J gene TRBJ1-5; no definite D call. The V and J ends lost 4 bases and 6 bases respectively, with 13 bases between them. The CDR3 extends over 14 amino acids. Germline V gene sequence: CDR1 LGHDT, CDR2 YNNKEL (reference sequence). The CDR3 region has the DNA TGTGCCAGCAGCCCAACCCGGTCAGGTCAGCCCCAGCATTTT. This sequence encodes CASSPTRSGQPQHF.

In this sample, this clonotype turned up many times. The chain joins TRBV11-2 to TRBJ2-5; D might be TRBD1 (6 bases). V was cut by 1 base and J by 1 base, with 10 bases left in between. CDR1 SGHAT and CDR2 FQNNGV come from the germline V gene. CDR3 length: 15 amino acids. The CDR3 DNA follows: TGTGCCAGCAGCTTAGCAGGGGACCGCCAAGAGACCCAGTACTTC. Translated, it gives CASSLAGDRQETQYF.

This clonotype has at least ten counts. The rearrangement links TRBV29-1 to TRBJ2-2; TRBD2 matches at 9 bases. Germline CDR1 SQVTM, CDR2 ANQGSEA. There are 15 residues in the CDR3. J gave up 2 bases and V 4 bases, and 5 bases lay outside the gene matches. The CDR3 DNA follows: TGCAGCGTTGGAGGGACTAGCATTAACACCGGGGAGCTGTTTTTT. It encodes CSVGGTSINTGELFF.

V is TRBV12-5 and J is TRBJ2-7; D unclear. V shed 1 base and J shed 7 bases, with 8 bases lying between them. CDR3 length: 12 amino acids. Germline values: CDR1 LGHNT, CDR2 FRNRAP. CDR3 protein: CASGLGFREQYV. The DNA of the CDR3 is TGTGCTAGTGGTTTGGGGTTCCGGGAGCAGTACGTC.

A few counts support this clonotype. This chain connects TRBV7-2 to TRBJ2-3; D unclear. The germline V gene has CDR1 SGHTA and CDR2 FQGNSA. The CDR3 extends over 16 amino acids. Between the trimmed V and J ends, which lost 4 bases and 2 bases, there was a span of 16 bases. CDR3 loop: CASSSRVTRYTDTQYF. As DNA, the CDR3 is TGTGCCAGCAGCTCTCGGGTTACCAGATACACAGATACGCAGTATTTT.

This clonotype was found many times. The chain joins TRBV7-9 to TRBJ2-3; 10 nucleotides align to TRBD2. Trimming at V came to 2 bases and at J to 4 bases, leaving 3 bases not matched to a gene. The CDR3 spans 15 residues. CDR1 is SEHNR and CDR2 is FQNEAQ in the germline V gene (reference sequence). This CDR3 reads CASSLSGRDSDTQYF. The CDR3 DNA reads as TGTGCCAGCAGCTTAAGCGGGAGGGATTCAGATACGCAGTATTTT.

This clonotype was found many times. The chain recombines TRBV30 with TRBJ1-2; the D gene is possibly TRBD1 (5 bases). V lost 0 bases and J 5 bases, leaving 13 bases between the germline ends. The CDR3 consists of 14 residues. CDR1 and CDR2 (germline): GTSNPN, SVGIG (reference sequence). CDR3 sequence: CAWSVRRDVYGYTF. CDR3 nucleotide sequence: TGTGCCTGGAGTGTACGTAGGGACGTTTATGGCTACACCTTC.

There are many counts of this clonotype. This CDR3 reads CSATRHVSSYEQYF. DNA for the CDR3: TGCAGTGCAACGAGACATGTAAGCTCCTACGAGCAGTACTTC. V and J are TRBV20-1 and TRBJ2-7; D is undetermined. The CDR3 spans 14 residues. V lost 6 bases and J lost 0, with 15 bases in between. The germline V gene has CDR1 DFQATT and CDR2 SNEGSKA (reference sequence).

V is TRBV3-1 and J is TRBJ2-4; the D call may be TRBD1 or TRBD2 (6 bases each). The V gene lost 3 bases and the J gene lost 3 bases, with 12 bases spanning the gap. Germline-derived CDR1 and CDR2 are LGHDT and YNNKEL (reference sequence). The CDR3 loop spans 15 amino acids. CDR3 in amino acids: CASSQEGGDKNIQYF. CDR3 DNA sequence: TGTGCCAGCAGCCAGGAGGGGGGAGACAAAAACATTCAGTACTTC.

In its sample, this clonotype was seen many times. Here the CDR3 reads CASSLVRLAGMLHNEQFF. The DNA of the CDR3 is TGTGCCAGCAGCTTAGTCCGGCTAGCCGGCATGTTGCACAATGAGCAGTTCTTC. The chain has TRBV7-9 and TRBJ2-1; perhaps TRBD2 as D (5 bases). The CDR3 sequence is 18 residues long. From germline, CDR1 is SEHNR and CDR2 FQNEAQ (reference sequence). V was cut by 1 base and J by 5 bases, with 21 bases left in between.

The rearrangement links TRBV7-3 to TRBJ2-3; D is undetermined. The CDR3 spans 14 residues. Germline CDR1 SGHTA, CDR2 FQGTGA. Trimming removed 3 bases from V and 2 bases from J, with 9 bases in between. The CDR3: CASSFRDPTDTQYF. The CDR3 DNA is TGTGCCAGCAGCTTTAGAGATCCCACAGATACGCAGTATTTT.

In this sample, this clonotype turned up many times. The rearrangement joins TRBV19 to TRBJ1-4; 7 bases match TRBD1. The CDR3 is 14 residues long. Per the germline V gene, CDR1 is LNHDA and CDR2 is SQIVND (reference sequence). The junction had 3 bases not matched to a gene; V was cut back by 6 bases and J by 2 bases. For the CDR3, the DNA is TGTGCCAGTAGGACAGGGAACACTAATGAAAAACTGTTTTTT. It specifies CASRTGNTNEKLFF.

This clonotype was counted many times. This sequence joins TRBV2 and TRBJ1-4; TRBD1 agrees at 8 bases. V lost 6 bases, J lost 3 bases, and 3 bases stayed unmatched. CDR3 length: 14 amino acids. Per the germline V gene, CDR1 is SNHLY and CDR2 is FYNNEI. The CDR3 protein is CASRVQGANEKLFF. The CDR3 nucleotides are TGTGCCAGCAGGGTACAGGGGGCTAATGAAAAACTGTTTTTT.

This clonotype was recorded at least ten times. This sequence joins TRBV30 and TRBJ2-7; TRBD1 might be the D (6 bases). Germline V gene lookup returns CDR1 GTSNPN and CDR2 SVGIG (reference sequence). The CDR3 extends over 12 amino acids. Trimming took 0 bases from V and 6 from J, leaving 9 bases between them. In DNA, the CDR3 is TGTGCCTGGAGTGTACAAGGGGGCGAGCAGTACGTC. It yields the protein CAWSVQGGEQYV.

There are many counts of this clonotype. V is TRBV3-1 and J is TRBJ2-5; TRBD2 matches at 12 bases. V shed 3 bases and J 4 bases; nucleotides not matched to a gene: 0. The CDR3 runs to 14 residues. Germline V gives CDR1 LGHDT, CDR2 YNNKEL (reference sequence). CDR3 protein: CASSQTSGRETQYF. For the CDR3, the DNA is TGTGCCAGCAGCCAGACTAGCGGGAGAGAGACCCAGTACTTC.

This clonotype was counted at least ten times. The rearrangement joins TRBV4-1 to TRBJ2-3; D is unresolved. The CDR3 extends over 12 amino acids. Looked up from germline, CDR1 is MGHRA and CDR2 is YSYEKL. The germline V and J ends were trimmed by 0 bases and 8 bases, with 6 bases remaining between them. This CDR3 is CASSQDQVTQYF. For the CDR3, the DNA is TGCGCCAGCAGCCAAGATCAGGTTACGCAGTATTTT.

This clonotype came up many times. The chain recombines TRBV27 with TRBJ2-1; 13 bases fit TRBD2. Germline V gene data show CDR1 as MNHEY and CDR2 as SMNVEV (reference sequence). This CDR3 comprises 15 residues. The V segment lost 3 bases and the J segment 7 bases; nucleotides outside the gene matches: 3. The DNA for the CDR3 is TGTGCCAGCAGTTTGGGGACTAGCGGGATGAATGAGCAGTTCTTC. Its translation: CASSLGTSGMNEQFF.

This chain links TRBV10-3 with TRBJ2-3; 12 bases are shared with TRBD2. Looked up from germline, CDR1 is ENHRY and CDR2 is SYGVKD. CDR3 length equals 20 residues. With V trimmed by 2 bases and J by 0 bases, 12 bases remained unmatched. For the CDR3, the DNA is TGTGCCATCAGTGAGAGTAGGACTAGCGGGATTGGATCTAGCACAGATACGCAGTATTTT. Residues: CAISESRTSGIGSSTDTQYF.